The 26 T cell receptor beta chains presented below share a single source sample, sequenced in a study of OX40 agonist ivuxolimab in advanced cancers. Data came from immunoSEQ multiplex PCR; TCRdb stores just in-frame clones and leaves some out. The repertoire consists of 30,000 to 40,000 clones, with nearly 85% occurring once and the leading ten covering more than 20%. The sequenced sample was CD4+ or CD8+ T cells sorted from blood, obtained in a trial of the OX40 agonist ivuxolimab. The receptors come from an adult with an advanced solid tumor such as melanoma, head and neck, liver or kidney cancer.

The chain recombines TRBV21-1 with TRBJ2-3; TRBD1 is the table's D call, not checked against the DNA. TRBV21-1 is noted as a pseudogene. The CDR3 sequence is 21 residues long. The CDR3 DNA sequence: TGTGCCAGCAGCAAGGGTGGGGCGAGAAGGGATCAGAGAACTAGCACAGATACGCAGTATTTT. Residues: CASSKGGARRDQRTSTDTQYF.

The chain is built from TRBV29-1 and TRBJ1-2, with D maybe TRBD1 (5 bases). The CDR3 totals 16 residues. Trimming took off 0 bases at V and 3 bases at J, with 17 bases between the two ends. CDR1 SQVTM and CDR2 ANQGSEA come from the germline V gene. The CDR3 loop is CSVEDPGLFPHYGYTF. The CDR3 DNA reads as TGCAGCGTTGAAGACCCGGGACTCTTCCCTCACTATGGCTACACCTTC.

With respect to this clone: Relative to the germline gene, one junction end is altered; a read error may explain this. The chain carries TRBV5-4 and TRBJ2-7; 10 positions agree with TRBD1. CDR1 and CDR2 (germline): SGHNT, YYREEE (reference sequence). This CDR3 has 16 amino acids. The CDR3 here is CASSQDLRTGGNEQYF. CDR3 nucleotides: TGCGCCAGCAGCCAAGATCTAAGGACAGGGGGAAACGAGCAGTACTTC.

V gene TRBV14 combines with J gene TRBJ2-1, with TRBD1 identical over 7 bases. The CDR3 is made up of 13 amino acids. CDR1 is SGHDN and CDR2 is FVKESK in the germline V gene. V gave up 5 bases and J gave up 9 bases; unmatched junction bases: 7. The CDR3 spells CASSVTGVGEQFF. CDR3 DNA sequence: TGTGCCAGCAGCGTCACAGGGGTCGGTGAGCAGTTCTTC. The whole variable domain, remainder taken from reference TRBV14 and TRBJ2-1, is EAGVTQFPSHSVIEKGQTVTLRCDPISGHDNLYWYRRVMGKEIKFLLHFVKESKQDESGMPNNRFLAERTGGTYSTLKVQPAELEDSGVYFCASSVTGVGEQFFGPGTRLTVL.

Written as DNA, the CDR3 is TGTGCCAGCAGTTTATATTCCTGGGATACGCAGTATTTT. Translated: CASSLYSWDTQYF. The chain uses TRBV28 and TRBJ2-3, with D hard to call. Germline loops: CDR1 MDHEN, CDR2 SYDVKM. The CDR3 runs 13 residues. Trimming shortened V by 1 base and J by 6 bases, and 8 bases separated the two germline ends.

The V gene is TRBV20-1, the J gene TRBJ2-7; no reliable D call. V was shortened by 4 bases and J by 4 bases, with 5 bases between the two germline ends. CDR3 length: 10 residues. CDR1 and CDR2 from the germline V gene are DFQATT and SNEGSKA (reference sequence). For the CDR3, the DNA is TGCAGTGCTACGGCGTACGAGCAGTACTTC. This sequence encodes CSATAYEQYF.

The chain has TRBV7-3 and TRBJ2-7, with TRBD2 matching over 13 bases. V shed 3 bases and J 2 bases; nucleotides not matched to a gene: 1. Germline CDR1 reads SGHTA; CDR2 reads FQGTGA. CDR3 size: 15 residues. The CDR3 DNA reads as TGTGCCAGCAGCTTTACTAGCGGGGGGGCCTACGAGCAGTACTTC. This codes for CASSFTSGGAYEQYF.

V gene TRBV28 combines with J gene TRBJ2-7; TRBD2 agrees at 12 bases. The CDR3 is 16 amino acids. Unmatched junction bases numbered 7, after V lost 5 bases and J lost 2 bases. The germline gives CDR1 MDHEN, CDR2 SYDVKM. CDR3 in amino acids: CASSARTSGNTYEQYF. Here the CDR3 DNA reads TGTGCCAGCAGTGCCCGGACTAGCGGGAACACCTACGAGCAGTACTTC.

The gene calls are TRBV4-3 and TRBJ2-7; D is possibly TRBD1 or TRBD2 (5 bases each). This CDR3 comprises 11 residues. CDR1 is LGHNA, CDR2 YSLEER, per germline. Trimming took off 4 bases at V and 5 bases at J, with 6 bases between the two ends. The CDR3 region has the DNA TGCGCCAGCAGCCTGGGGGACGAGCAGTACTTC. Amino acids: CASSLGDEQYF.

The chain couples TRBV5-5 to TRBJ1-2, with D perhaps TRBD1 (6 bases). Germline assignment: CDR1 SGHKS and CDR2 YYEKEE (reference sequence). This CDR3 is built from 16 residues. V was shortened by 2 bases and J by 4 bases, with 18 bases between the two germline ends. The CDR3 is CASSFFNREGSYGYTF. The CDR3 DNA sequence: TGTGCCAGCAGCTTTTTTAACAGGGAGGGGTCCTATGGCTACACCTTC.

V usage is TRBV11-2 and J usage is TRBJ2-7; TRBD2 aligns across 7 bases. This CDR3 contains 15 residues. Germline V gene lookup returns CDR1 SGHAT and CDR2 FQNNGV. Trimming removed 7 bases from V and 3 bases from J; junction bases left unmatched: 12. CDR3 DNA: TGTGCCAGCAATCCCTCCGGCAGGGAGGGCTACGAGCAGTACTTC. Translation gives CASNPSGREGYEQYF. Based on the CDR3 plus reference TRBV11-2 and TRBJ2-7, the full variable domain is EAGVAQSPRYKIIEKRQSVAFWCNPISGHATLYWYQQILGQGPKLLIQFQNNGVVDDSQLPKDRFSAERLKGVDSTLKIQPAKLEDSAVYLCASNPSGREGYEQYFGPGTRLTVT.

With regard to this clone: The junction and the germline gene differ at one end; a read error may be behind it. At the DNA level, this CDR3 is encoded by other sequences in the same sample as well. The V call is TRBV30, the J call TRBJ2-7; a weak D match, TRBD2 (6 bases). The germline V gene has CDR1 GTSNPN and CDR2 SVGIG (reference sequence). This CDR3 spans 16 amino acids. The CDR3 sequence is CAWSVRYWGQDYEQYF. The CDR3 bases are TGTGCCTGGAGTGTACGATATTGGGGCCAGGACTACGAACAGTACTTC.

The chain couples TRBV18 to TRBJ2-7; weak D call: TRBD1 (6 bases). Between the trimmed V and J ends, which lost 0 bases and 7 bases, there was a span of 7 bases. CDR1 is KGHSH and CDR2 is LQKENI in the germline V gene. This CDR3 has 12 residues. CDR3 sequence: CASSPPQGEQYF. DNA for the CDR3: TGTGCCAGCTCACCACCACAGGGAGAGCAGTACTTC.

This chain links TRBV15 with TRBJ1-1; D is uncertain. The germline gives CDR1 LNHNV, CDR2 YYDKDF (reference sequence). The CDR3 has 17 amino acids. V was pared by 5 bases and J by 1 base, with 20 bases between. CDR3 DNA sequence: TGTGCCACCAGCGAAGGCGGGTCGACCTGGGGGAACACTGAAGCTTTCTTT. Protein: CATSEGGSTWGNTEAFF.

This chain links TRBV28 with TRBJ2-4, with 8 bases identical to TRBD1. The CDR3 has 14 residues. Germline V lookup: CDR1 MDHEN, CDR2 SYDVKM. With 2 bases clipped from V and 4 bases from J, the junction kept 1 base outside the gene matches. The CDR3 sequence: CASSLRQGKNIQYF. The CDR3 nucleotides are TGTGCCAGCAGTTTAAGACAGGGGAAAAACATTCAGTACTTC.

This chain joins TRBV18 and TRBJ2-2, with no clear D. This CDR3 is 14 amino acids long. The V end lost 8 bases, the J end lost 0 bases, and 10 bases lay between the germline ends. Per germline, CDR1 KGHSH and CDR2 LQKENI. The CDR3 DNA follows: TGTGCCAGCCTACCAACTTCGAACACCGGGGAGCTGTTTTTT. This encodes CASLPTSNTGELFF.

The gene calls are TRBV27 and TRBJ2-2; D perhaps matches TRBD1 (6 bases). Germline V gene sequence: CDR1 MNHEY, CDR2 SMNVEV (reference sequence). The germline V and J ends were trimmed by 5 bases and 1 base, with 14 bases remaining between them. There are 16 residues in the CDR3. The CDR3 region is CASSPGTIMNTGELFF. As DNA, the CDR3 is TGTGCCAGCAGTCCAGGGACAATAATGAACACCGGGGAGCTGTTTTTT.

In DNA form, the CDR3 reads TGTGCCAGCAGCCTCGAGGGACAGGCCGGTTGGCCCCAGCATTTT. It yields the protein CASSLEGQAGWPQHF. The V call is TRBV7-9, the J call TRBJ1-5; 8 nucleotides agree with TRBD1. V was pared by 5 bases and J by 9 bases, with 12 bases of the junction left unmatched. The CDR3 is 15 residues long. Germline-derived CDR1 and CDR2 are SEHNR and FQNEAQ (reference sequence).

The rearrangement joins TRBV19 to TRBJ2-7, with 8 bases matching TRBD1. The CDR3 extends over 14 amino acids. Germline CDR1 reads LNHDA; CDR2 reads SQIVND (reference sequence). V was pared by 4 bases and J by 3 bases, with 5 bases of the junction left unmatched. DNA for the CDR3: TGTGCCAGTAGTACTGGGACAGGAGGCTACGAGCAGTACTTC. Translated: CASSTGTGGYEQYF.

The V and J genes are TRBV27 and TRBJ2-3; D uncertain. CDR1 and CDR2 (germline): MNHEY, SMNVEV (reference sequence). V gave up 6 bases and J gave up 0 bases, with 10 bases separating them. The CDR3 is 14 amino acids. This CDR3 is CASSLRPSTDTQYF. DNA of the CDR3: TGTGCCAGCAGCCTAAGGCCTAGCACAGATACGCAGTATTTT.

The V and J genes are TRBV19 and TRBJ1-2, with D possibly matching TRBD1 (5 bases). V was shortened by 5 bases and J by 7 bases, with 8 bases between the two germline ends. CDR3 length equals 11 residues. The germline CDR1 and CDR2 sequences are LNHDA and SQIVND (reference sequence). Here the CDR3 reads CASSPGPGYTF. CDR3 nucleotide sequence: TGTGCCAGTAGTCCGGGACCTGGCTACACCTTC.

J is TRBJ2-5 and V is TRBV27; D gene unclear. The CDR3 has 15 amino acids. The V end lost 0 bases, the J end lost 0 bases, and 8 bases lay between the germline ends. Germline CDR1 reads MNHEY; CDR2 reads SMNVEV (reference sequence). This chain's CDR3 is CASSLSWLDQETQYF. In DNA form, the CDR3 reads TGTGCCAGCAGTTTATCTTGGCTAGACCAAGAGACCCAGTACTTC.

Within the sample, this clone is medium-sized. The V call is TRBV5-6, the J call TRBJ1-1; no clear D. Germline CDR1 and CDR2: SGHDT and YYEEEE. The V end was cut by 1 base, the J end by 3 bases, with 13 bases between. CDR3 size: 15 residues. This CDR3 reads CASSLLVGGYTEAFF. As DNA, the CDR3 is TGTGCCAGCAGCTTGTTAGTTGGAGGATACACTGAAGCTTTCTTT.

V gene TRBV30 combines with J gene TRBJ1-2; D uncertain. This CDR3 has 13 amino acids. From germline, CDR1 is GTSNPN and CDR2 SVGIG (reference sequence). V was pared by 8 bases and J by 4 bases, with 17 bases between. Written as DNA, the CDR3 is TGTGCCAGAAATGACATTGACACCTATGGCTACACCTTC. It encodes CARNDIDTYGYTF. The entire variable domain, with the rest obtained from reference TRBV30 and TRBJ1-2, is as follows: SQTIHQWPATLVQPVGSPLSLECTVEGTSNPNLYWYRQAAGRGLQLLFYSVGIGQISSEVPQNLSASRPQDRQFILSSKKLLLSDSGFYLCARNDIDTYGYTFGSGTRLTVV.

This clone appeared once. This chain links TRBV4-1 with TRBJ2-7, with 9 positions matching TRBD2. The CDR3 length is 15 residues. Germline CDR1 reads MGHRA; CDR2 reads YSYEKL. Unmatched junction bases numbered 8, after V lost 1 base and J lost 7 bases. This CDR3 reads CASSQGLAGLEEQYF. As DNA, the CDR3 is TGCGCCAGCAGCCAAGGGCTAGCGGGGTTGGAAGAGCAGTACTTC.

V is TRBV5-1 and J is TRBJ1-1, with D perhaps matching TRBD1 (6 bases). V was pared by 1 base and J by 2 bases, with 12 bases between. The germline V gene has CDR1 SGHRS and CDR2 YFSETQ. The CDR3 covers 15 residues. The CDR3 DNA is TGCGCCAGCAGCTTGTGGGGGGCGAAAAACACTGAAGCTTTCTTT. This sequence encodes CASSLWGAKNTEAFF.